This T cell receptor (beta chain) was retrieved from a study of cytomegalovirus exposure and HLA in healthy donors. Study-level findings and limits: A few CMV-associated chains proved CMV antigen-specific in vitro. Among TCR beta chains, those listed as cytomegalovirus-associated numbered roughly 150. It was reportedly the case that the classifier diagnosed cytomegalovirus status with high specificity and sensitivity.

The donors were part of the validation cohort of roughly 110 subjects. That cohort was separate from the first cohort, which comprised several hundred subjects. The V and J ends lost 4 bases and 5 bases, in that order; junction bases with no gene match: 10. CDR3 length: 15 amino acids. Germline values: CDR1 LNHDA, CDR2 SQIVND (reference sequence). With regard to this clone: The antigen is undetermined.

Here immunoSEQ multiplex PCR was the method, and the copy in TCRdb shows in-frame clones only, minus some. This sample has 150,000 to 200,000 clones, with about 86% found just once. Material for sequencing was PBMCs. The TCR was taken from a woman aged 18-35 years in good health and CMV-seropositive. The genes are TRBV19 and TRBJ1-1; 7 nucleotides line up with TRBD1. In DNA form, the CDR3 reads TGTGCCAGTAGTAATAAAGGCAGGGGGAGGACTGAAGCTTTCTTT. Amino acid sequence: CASSNKGRGRTEAFF.